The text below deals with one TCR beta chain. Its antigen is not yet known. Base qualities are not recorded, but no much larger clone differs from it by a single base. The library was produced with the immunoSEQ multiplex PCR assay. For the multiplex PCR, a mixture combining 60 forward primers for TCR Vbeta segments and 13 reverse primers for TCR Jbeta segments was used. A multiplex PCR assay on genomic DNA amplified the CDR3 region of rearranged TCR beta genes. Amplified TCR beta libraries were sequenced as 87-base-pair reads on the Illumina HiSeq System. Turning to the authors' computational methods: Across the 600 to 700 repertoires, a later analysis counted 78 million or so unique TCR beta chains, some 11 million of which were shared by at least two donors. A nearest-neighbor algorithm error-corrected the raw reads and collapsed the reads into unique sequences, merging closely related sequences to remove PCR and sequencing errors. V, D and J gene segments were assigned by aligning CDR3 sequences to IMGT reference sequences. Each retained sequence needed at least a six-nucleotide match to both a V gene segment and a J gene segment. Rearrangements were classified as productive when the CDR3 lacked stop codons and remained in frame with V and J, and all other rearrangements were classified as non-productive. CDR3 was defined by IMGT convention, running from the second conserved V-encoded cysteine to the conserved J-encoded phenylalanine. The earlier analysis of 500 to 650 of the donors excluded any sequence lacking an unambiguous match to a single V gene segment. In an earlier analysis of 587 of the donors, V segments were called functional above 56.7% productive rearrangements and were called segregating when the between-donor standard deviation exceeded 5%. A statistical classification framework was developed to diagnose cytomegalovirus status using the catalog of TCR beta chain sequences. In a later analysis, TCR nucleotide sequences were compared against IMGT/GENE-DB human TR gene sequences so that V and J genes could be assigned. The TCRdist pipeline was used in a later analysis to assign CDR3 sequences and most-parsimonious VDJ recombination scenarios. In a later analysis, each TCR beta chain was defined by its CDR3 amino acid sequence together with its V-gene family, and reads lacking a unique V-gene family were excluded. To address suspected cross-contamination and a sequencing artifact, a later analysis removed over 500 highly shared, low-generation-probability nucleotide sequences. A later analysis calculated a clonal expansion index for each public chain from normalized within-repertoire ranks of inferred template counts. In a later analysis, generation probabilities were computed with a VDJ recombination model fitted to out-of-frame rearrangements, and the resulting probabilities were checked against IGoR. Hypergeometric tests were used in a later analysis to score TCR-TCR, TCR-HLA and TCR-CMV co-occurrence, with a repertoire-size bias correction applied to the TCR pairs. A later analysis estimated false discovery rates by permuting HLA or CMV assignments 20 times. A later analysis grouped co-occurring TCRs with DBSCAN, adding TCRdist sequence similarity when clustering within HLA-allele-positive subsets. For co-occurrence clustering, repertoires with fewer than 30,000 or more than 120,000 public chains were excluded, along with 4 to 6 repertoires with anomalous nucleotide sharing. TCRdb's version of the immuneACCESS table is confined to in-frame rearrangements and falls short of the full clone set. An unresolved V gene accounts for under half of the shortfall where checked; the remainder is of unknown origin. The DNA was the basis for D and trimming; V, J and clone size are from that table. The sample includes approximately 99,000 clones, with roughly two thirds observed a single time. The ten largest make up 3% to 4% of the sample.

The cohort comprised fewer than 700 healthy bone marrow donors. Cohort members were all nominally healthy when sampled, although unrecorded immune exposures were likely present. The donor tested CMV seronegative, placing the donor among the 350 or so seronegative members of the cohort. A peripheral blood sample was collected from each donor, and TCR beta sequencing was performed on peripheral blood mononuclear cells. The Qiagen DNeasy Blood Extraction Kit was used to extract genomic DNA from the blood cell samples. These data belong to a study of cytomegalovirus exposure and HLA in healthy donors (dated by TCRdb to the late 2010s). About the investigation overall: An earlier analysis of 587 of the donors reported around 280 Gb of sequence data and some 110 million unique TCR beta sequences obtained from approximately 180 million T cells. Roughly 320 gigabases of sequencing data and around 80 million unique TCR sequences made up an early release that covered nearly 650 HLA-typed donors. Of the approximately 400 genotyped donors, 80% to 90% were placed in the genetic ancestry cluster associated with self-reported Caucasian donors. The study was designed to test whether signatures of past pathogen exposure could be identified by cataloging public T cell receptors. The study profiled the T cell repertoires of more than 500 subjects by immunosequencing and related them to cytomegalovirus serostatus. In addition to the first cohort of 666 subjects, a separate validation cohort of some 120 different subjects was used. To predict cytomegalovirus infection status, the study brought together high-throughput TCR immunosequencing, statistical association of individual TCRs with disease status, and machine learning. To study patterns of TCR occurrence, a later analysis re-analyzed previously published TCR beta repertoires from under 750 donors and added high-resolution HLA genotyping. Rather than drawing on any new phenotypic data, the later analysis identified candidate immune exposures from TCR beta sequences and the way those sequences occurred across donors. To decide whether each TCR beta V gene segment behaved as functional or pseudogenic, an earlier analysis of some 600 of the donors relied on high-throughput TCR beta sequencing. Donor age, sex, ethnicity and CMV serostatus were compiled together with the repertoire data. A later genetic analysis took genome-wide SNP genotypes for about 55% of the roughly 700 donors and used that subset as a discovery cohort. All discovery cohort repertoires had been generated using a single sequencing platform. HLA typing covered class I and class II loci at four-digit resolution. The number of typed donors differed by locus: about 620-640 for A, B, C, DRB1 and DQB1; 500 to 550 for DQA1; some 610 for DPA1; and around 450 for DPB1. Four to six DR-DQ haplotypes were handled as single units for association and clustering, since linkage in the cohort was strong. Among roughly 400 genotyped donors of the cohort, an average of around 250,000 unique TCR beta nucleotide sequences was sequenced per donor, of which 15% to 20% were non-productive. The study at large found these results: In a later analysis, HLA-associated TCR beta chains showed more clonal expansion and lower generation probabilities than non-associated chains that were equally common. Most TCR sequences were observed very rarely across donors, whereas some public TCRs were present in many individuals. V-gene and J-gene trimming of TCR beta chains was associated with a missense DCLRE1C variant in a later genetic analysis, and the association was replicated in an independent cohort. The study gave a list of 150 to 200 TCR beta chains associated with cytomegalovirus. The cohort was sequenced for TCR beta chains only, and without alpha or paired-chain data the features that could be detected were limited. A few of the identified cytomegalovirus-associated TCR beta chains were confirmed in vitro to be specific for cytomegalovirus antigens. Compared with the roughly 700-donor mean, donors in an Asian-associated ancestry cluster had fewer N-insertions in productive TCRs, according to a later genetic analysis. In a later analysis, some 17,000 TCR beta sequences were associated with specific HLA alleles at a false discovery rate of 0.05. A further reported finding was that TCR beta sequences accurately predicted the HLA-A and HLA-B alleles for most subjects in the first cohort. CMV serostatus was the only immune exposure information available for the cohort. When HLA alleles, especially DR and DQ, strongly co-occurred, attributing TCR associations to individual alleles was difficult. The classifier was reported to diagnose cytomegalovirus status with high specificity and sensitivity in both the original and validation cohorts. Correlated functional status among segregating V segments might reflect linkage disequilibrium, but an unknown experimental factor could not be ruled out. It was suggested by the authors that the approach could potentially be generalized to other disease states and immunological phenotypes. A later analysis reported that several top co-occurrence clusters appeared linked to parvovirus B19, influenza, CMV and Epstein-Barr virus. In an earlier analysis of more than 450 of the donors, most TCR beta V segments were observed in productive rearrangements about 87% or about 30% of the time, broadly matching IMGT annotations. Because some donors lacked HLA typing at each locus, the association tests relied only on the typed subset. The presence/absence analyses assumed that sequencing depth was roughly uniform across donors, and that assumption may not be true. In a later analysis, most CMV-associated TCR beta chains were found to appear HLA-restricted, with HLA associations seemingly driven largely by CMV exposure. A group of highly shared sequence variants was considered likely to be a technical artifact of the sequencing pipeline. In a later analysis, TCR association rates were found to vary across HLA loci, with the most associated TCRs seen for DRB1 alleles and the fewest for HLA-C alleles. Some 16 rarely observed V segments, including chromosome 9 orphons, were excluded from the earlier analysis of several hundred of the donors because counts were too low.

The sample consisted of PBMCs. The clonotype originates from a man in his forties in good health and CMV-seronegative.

CDR3 protein: CASSLEGQVNEKLFF. The bases read TGTGCCAGCAGCTTGGAGGGACAGGTTAATGAAAAACTGTTTTTT. The chain joins TRBV5-4 to TRBJ1-4; 8 nucleotides in the junction match TRBD1. V lost 0 bases and J lost 4 bases, and the count of bases not matched to a germline gene is 2. Looking up the germline V gene (reference sequence) yields CDR1 SGHNT and CDR2 YYREEE. The CDR3 runs 15 residues from the cysteine to the phenylalanine. The retained sequence is limited to the CDR3, 45 bases, with the frame set at the first base.